This T cell receptor (beta chain) was observed in a study of T cell responses to AZD1222 COVID-19 vaccine (TCRdb year 2021). With respect to the entire study: AZD1222 recipients given second doses at about 4 weeks or at about 12 weeks were pooled, since spike-specific TCR depth and breadth were not found to differ between the two schedules. TCR sequencing was performed for 233 trial participants, of whom about 200 were given two doses of AZD1222 and 26 were given two doses of MenACWY control vaccine. Trial participants were enrolled into age subgroups of 18-55, 56-69 and 70-plus years, which contained 148, 28 and 57 TCR-sequenced participants, respectively.

The CDR3 regions of human TCRbeta chains were subjected to immunosequencing. As for how the authors treated the data: TCRs in the repertoires were matched against a reference library of SARS-CoV-2-specific TCRs that had been generated with the MIRA antigen-specificity platform. Breadth was defined as the fraction of unique TCRs that were SARS-CoV-2-associated, and depth was defined as the fraction of total T cells that were SARS-CoV-2-associated. Using the MIRA data, every spike-specific TCR was mapped to the spike region that the TCR reacted to and assigned to either a CD4 or a CD8 class. Log10-transformed breadth and depth values were compared by one-way ANOVA with Sidak's multiple comparisons tests. TCRdb mirrors the immuneACCESS table, restricted to in-frame sequences. Some clones are absent from its copies; in checked studies, under half trace to an unresolved V gene, and the reason for the others is unknown. V and J calls and clone size are as listed in that table; D and trimming were resolved from the DNA. The sample table holds about 150,000 clones, of which roughly 94% were seen once. Of the sample, 1.3% is held by the ten largest clones.

The intended sense of this specimen's time point label: baseline before first vaccination. Samples from vaccinated people were obtained from the UK trials COV001 and COV002, which included a single-blind randomized controlled phase 2/3 trial of AZD1222 (ChAdOx1 nCoV-19) in healthy adults. Trial participant PBMC samples were collected at day 0 and day 28 after the second dose for TCRbeta chain sequencing. CDR3 length: 14 amino acids, cysteine to phenylalanine. Only the CDR3 part of the read is kept: 42 bases, read in frame from the first base. The germline ends are 12 bases apart after V is trimmed by 5 bases and J by 5 bases. The germline V gene (reference sequence) provides CDR1 SEHNR and CDR2 FQNEAQ. The paper as a whole reports these results and caveats: Conclusions about previously exposed vaccinees were limited because only six or seven AZD1222 recipients were SARS-CoV-2 seropositive at baseline. After two AZD1222 doses, spike-specific TCR breadth and depth were significantly higher than at day 0 and than in MenACWY recipients. Because no day 14 peak-response samples were available, repertoires were characterized only after the peak T cell response. The 56-69-year group was small, and its depth increase did not reach significance, likely because of low power. Participants were mostly white British and included more females than males, and it was suggested by the authors that clonal diversity may have been underestimated. Nearly half of unique spike-specific TCRs reportedly recognized epitopes outside regions mutated in the B.1.351 and B.1.1.7 variants. CD4 TCRs associated with the vaccine covered the entire spike protein, and the dominant responses were in regions 160-218 and 743-854.

With regard to this clone: What this receptor recognizes is not known. Per-base qualities were not stored, and no clone one base away is much larger.

Recombination connected TRBV7-9 to TRBJ1-4; no D gene can be assigned with confidence. This clonotype was obtained from an adult in good health. The material was peripheral blood, obtained on day 0 of AZD1222 vaccination. CDR3 loop: CASSPGHVNEKLFF. The sequenced DNA is TGTGCCAGCAGCCCCGGGCACGTGAATGAAAAACTGTTTTTT.